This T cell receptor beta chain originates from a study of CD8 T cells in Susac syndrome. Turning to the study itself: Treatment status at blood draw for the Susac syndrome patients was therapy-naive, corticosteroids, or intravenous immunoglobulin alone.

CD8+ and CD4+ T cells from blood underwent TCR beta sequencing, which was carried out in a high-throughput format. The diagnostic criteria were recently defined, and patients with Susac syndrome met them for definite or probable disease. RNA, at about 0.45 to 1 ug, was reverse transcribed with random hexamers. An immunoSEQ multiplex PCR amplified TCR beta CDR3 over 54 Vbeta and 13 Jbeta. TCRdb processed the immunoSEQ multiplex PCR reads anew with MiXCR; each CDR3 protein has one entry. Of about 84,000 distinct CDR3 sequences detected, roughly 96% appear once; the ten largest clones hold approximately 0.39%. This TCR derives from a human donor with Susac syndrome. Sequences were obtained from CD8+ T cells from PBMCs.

CDR3 nucleotide sequence: TGCGCCAGCAGCCAAAGGACTAGCGGGTCCTCTTTGGATGAGCAGTTCTTC. Translation gives CASSQRTSGSSLDEQFF. This chain links TRBV4-3 with TRBJ2-1; 11 bases line up with TRBD2. CDR3 length: 17 residues. Trimming cost V 2 bases and J 8 bases; bases outside gene matches: 11. Germline V CDR1 and CDR2: LGHNA, YSLEER.